This T cell receptor (beta chain) was retrieved from a study of T cell responses to AZD1222 COVID-19 vaccine. In regard to this clone: Its antigen is as yet unknown.

CDR3 size: 19 residues. The V gene lost 1 base and the J gene lost 0 bases, with 17 bases spanning the gap. Overall study findings and caveats: Targets within unmutated variant regions were reportedly found for nearly half of spike-specific TCRs.

Sequencing was performed with immunoSEQ multiplex PCR; in TCRdb, only in-frame clones are kept and a portion is missing. Among some 120,000 clones, 90% were seen once, and the ten largest hold around 7.8%. The sequence came from an adult in good health. The chain has TRBV5-3 and TRBJ2-6, with a possible D match to TRBD2 (6 bases). TRBV5-3 is flagged as an ORF with uncertain function. The sequencing here drew on peripheral blood, taken on day 0 of AZD1222 vaccination. CDR3 sequence reads: CARSLSPPQEGSGANVLTF. CDR3 sequence (DNA): TGTGCCAGAAGCTTGTCCCCCCCACAGGAGGGCTCTGGGGCCAACGTCCTGACTTTC.